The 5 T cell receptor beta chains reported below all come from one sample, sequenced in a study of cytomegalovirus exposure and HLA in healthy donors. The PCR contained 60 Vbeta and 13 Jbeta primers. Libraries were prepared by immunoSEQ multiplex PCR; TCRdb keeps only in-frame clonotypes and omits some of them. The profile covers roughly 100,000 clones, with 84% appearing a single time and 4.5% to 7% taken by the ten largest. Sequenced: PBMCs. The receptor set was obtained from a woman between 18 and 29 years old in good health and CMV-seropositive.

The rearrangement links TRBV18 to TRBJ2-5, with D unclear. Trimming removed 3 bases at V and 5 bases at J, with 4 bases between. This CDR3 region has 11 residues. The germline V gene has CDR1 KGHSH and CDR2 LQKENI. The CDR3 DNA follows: TGTGCCAGCTCACCGAGCGAGACCCAGTACTTC. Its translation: CASSPSETQYF.

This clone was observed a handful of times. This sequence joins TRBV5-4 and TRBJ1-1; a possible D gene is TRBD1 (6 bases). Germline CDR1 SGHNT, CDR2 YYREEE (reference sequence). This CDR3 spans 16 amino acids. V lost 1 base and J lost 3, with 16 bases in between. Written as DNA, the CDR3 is TGTGCCAGCAGCTTGTCTCTGACAGGTGGAGACACTGAAGCTTTCTTT. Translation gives CASSLSLTGGDTEAFF.

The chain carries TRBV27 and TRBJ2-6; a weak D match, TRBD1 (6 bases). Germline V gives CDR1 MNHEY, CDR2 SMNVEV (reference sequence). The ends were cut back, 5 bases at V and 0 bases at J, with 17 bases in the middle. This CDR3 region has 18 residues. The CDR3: CASSPGAVGASGANVLTF. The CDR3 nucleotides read TGTGCCAGCAGTCCTGGAGCAGTGGGGGCCTCTGGGGCCAACGTCCTGACTTTC. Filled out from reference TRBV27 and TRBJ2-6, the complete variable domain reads EAQVTQNPRYLITVTGKKLTVTCSQNMNHEYMSWYRQDPGLGLRQIYYSMNVEVTDKGDVPEGYKVSRKEKRNFPLILESPSPNQTSLYFCASSPGAVGASGANVLTFGAGSRLTVL.

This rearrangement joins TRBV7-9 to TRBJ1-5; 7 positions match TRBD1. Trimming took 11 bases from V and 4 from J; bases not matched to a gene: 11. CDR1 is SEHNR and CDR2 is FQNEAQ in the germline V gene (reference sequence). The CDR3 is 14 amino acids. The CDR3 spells CAGYRGVRNQPQHF. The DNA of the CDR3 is TGTGCCGGTTACAGGGGAGTGAGGAATCAGCCCCAGCATTTT.

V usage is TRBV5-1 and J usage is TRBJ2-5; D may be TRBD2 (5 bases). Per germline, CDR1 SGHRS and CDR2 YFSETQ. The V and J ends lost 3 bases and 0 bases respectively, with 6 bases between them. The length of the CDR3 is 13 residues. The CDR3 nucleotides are TGCGCCAGCAGCTCGGACTACCAAGAGACCCAGTACTTC. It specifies CASSSDYQETQYF. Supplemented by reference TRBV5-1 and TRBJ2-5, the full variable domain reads KAGVTQTPRYLIKTRGQQVTLSCSPISGHRSVSWYQQTPGQGLQFLFEYFSETQRNKGNFPGRFSGRQFSNSRSEMNVSTLELGDSALYLCASSSDYQETQYFGPGTRLLVL.